The present TCR beta chain was sequenced within a study of molecular identifiers for immune sequencing clone quantification. Findings and limits, study-wide: Detectable among about a million naive cells, according to reports, was Jurkat TCR RNA spiked in from one cell. Underestimation of highly expanded clone sizes could arise where identical TCR molecules share a barcode.

Both previously described methods and listed TCR primers were employed to make bulk TCR libraries. TCRdb recomputed calls from the PCR reads with MiXCR, one row per CDR3 protein. The repertoire consists of about 640,000 distinct CDR3 sequences, with less than 20% occurring once and the leading ten covering 0.85% to 0.9%. Sorting selected naive CD8 T cells with a CD8+CD4-CCR7+CD45RA+ phenotype. The CDR3 length is 14 residues. Germline V lookup: CDR1 SGDLS, CDR2 YYNGEE. Trimming took 2 bases from V and 4 from J; bases not matched to a gene: 3. This clonotype has a count of ten or more. Antigen unknown. Sequencing used naive CD8+ T cells from blood, with Jurkat cell RNA spiked in. Indicated subset: FACS-sorted CD8+CD4-CCR7+CD45RA+ naive T cells. V gene TRBV9 combines with J gene TRBJ2-3; 8 nucleotides match TRBD1. The TCR was taken from a human donor in good health. Some libraries in this study had Jurkat cell RNA spiked in. The CDR3 DNA reads as TGTGCCAGCAGCGTGACAGGGGTGCCAGATACGCAGTATTTT. As protein: CASSVTGVPDTQYF.